This passage covers 32 T cell receptor beta chains from one sample sequenced in a study of spatial heterogeneity in lung cancer. Whole-study findings and limits: Tumors with more nonsynonymous mutations had more expanded intratumoral alpha and beta TCRs.

These receptors' targets are unknown. One entry per CDR3 protein results from TCRdb running MiXCR on the 5' RACE reads. This sample has 3,600 or so distinct CDR3 sequences, with roughly 7% found just once. Time point meaning: sample taken at primary tumor resection. The source was lung tumor tissue, collected at surgery. Source of these receptors: a male donor with early-stage non-small cell lung cancer.

Of note for this clonotype: This beta chain represents an off-target read in a library built for alpha chains; its size is of limited meaning. V is TRBV7-6 and J is TRBJ2-3; unclear D gene. CDR3 length: 14 residues. The germline V and J ends were trimmed by 1 base and 5 bases, with 10 bases remaining between them. The V gene's germline CDR1 is SGHVS and CDR2 FNYEAQ. CDR3 bases: TGTGCCAGCAGCTTAGACGGAGTTATAGATACGCAGTATTTT. The encoded protein is CASSLDGVIDTQYF.

Sample share makes this clonotype medium-sized. This beta chain is an unintended read in a library built for alpha chains; its size means little. This rearrangement joins TRBV30 to TRBJ1-1; the D is unclear. The CDR3 has 13 amino acids. Trimming took off 0 bases at V and 3 bases at J, with 8 bases between the two ends. The germline V gene encodes CDR1 GTSNPN and CDR2 SVGIG (reference sequence). The CDR3 protein is CAWSVLDYTEAFF. CDR3 DNA sequence: TGTGCCTGGAGTGTACTCGATTACACTGAAGCTTTCTTT. The entire variable domain, with the rest obtained from reference TRBV30 and TRBJ1-1, is as follows: SQTIHQWPATLVQPVGSPLSLECTVEGTSNPNLYWYRQAAGRGLQLLFYSVGIGQISSEVPQNLSASRPQDRQFILSSKKLLLSDSGFYLCAWSVLDYTEAFFGQGTRLTVV.

This clonotype was found many times. This beta chain represents an off-target read in a library built for alpha chains; its size is of limited meaning. The rearrangement joins TRBV12-3 or TRBV12-4 to TRBJ2-5; no reliable D call. Trimming pared 1 base from V and 3 bases from J, leaving 6 bases between. The CDR3 is 13 amino acids. CDR3 DNA: TGTGCCAGCAGTTTAGGACTTGAAGAGACCCAGTACTTC. It yields the protein CASSLGLEETQYF.

In this sample, this clonotype turned up many times. As an off-target read in a library built for alpha chains, this beta chain has a frequency of little significance. The rearrangement joins TRBV7-2 to TRBJ1-1, with 7 bases that match TRBD1. Germline CDR1 reads SGHTA; CDR2 reads FQGNSA. This CDR3 comprises 13 residues. The CDR3 here is CALARQGGTEAFF. As DNA, the CDR3 is TGTGCACTTGCGAGACAGGGCGGAACTGAAGCTTTCTTT.

This clonotype is medium-sized within its sample. This beta chain is an off-target read within a library intended for alpha chains, so its frequency means little. The V call is TRBV5-1, the J call TRBJ2-3, with TRBD1 identical over 11 bases. CDR1 and CDR2 (germline): SGHRS, YFSETQ. The junction had 7 bases not matched to a gene; V was cut back by 4 bases and J by 6 bases. CDR3 length equals 15 residues. Written as DNA, the CDR3 is TGCGCCAGCAGCCATGGACAGGGGGCGGTGGATACGCAGTATTTT. It yields the protein CASSHGQGAVDTQYF.

Ten or more counts support this clonotype. Since it is a stray read in a library aimed at alpha chains, this beta chain has a size that is not meaningful. The rearrangement links TRBV11-2 to TRBJ2-3; tentative D call: TRBD2 (9 bases). CDR1 SGHAT and CDR2 FQNNGV come from the germline V gene. The CDR3 extends over 17 amino acids. V was trimmed by 5 bases and J by 2 bases, leaving 20 bases between them. The CDR3 nucleotides are TGTGCCAGCAGCCCAGGGGGCAGCGGGGGGTACACAGATACGCAGTATTTT. This encodes CASSPGGSGGYTDTQYF. Looking up the rest from reference TRBV11-2 and TRBJ2-3 gives the full variable domain: EAGVAQSPRYKIIEKRQSVAFWCNPISGHATLYWYQQILGQGPKLLIQFQNNGVVDDSQLPKDRFSAERLKGVDSTLKIQPAKLEDSAVYLCASSPGGSGGYTDTQYFGPGTRLTVL.

At least ten counts were recorded for this clonotype. As an off-target read in a library built for alpha chains, this beta chain has a frequency of little significance. The chain has TRBV5-1 and TRBJ2-1; D unresolved. Trimming shortened V by 2 bases and J by 2 bases, and 14 bases separated the two germline ends. The CDR3 spans 16 residues. The germline V gene encodes CDR1 SGHRS and CDR2 YFSETQ. The CDR3 DNA follows: TGCGCCAGCAGCTTCAGAGTAGGGTTAACCTACAATGAGCAGTTCTTC. The encoded protein is CASSFRVGLTYNEQFF.

By its share, this clonotype is medium-sized. The library was built for alpha chains, so this beta chain is an off-target read and its size means little. In nucleotides, the CDR3 is TGTGCCAGCGGGACAGGGGTGAACACTGAAGCTTTCTTT. Its translation: CASGTGVNTEAFF. The chain uses TRBV6-2 or TRBV6-3 and TRBJ1-1; 10 positions match TRBD1. V gave up 8 bases and J gave up 0 bases; unmatched junction bases: 0. The CDR3 covers 13 residues. In germline, CDR1 is MNHEY, CDR2 SVGEGT.

This clonotype was observed at least ten times. Within a library made for alpha chains, this beta chain is off target, and its count is uninformative. This chain uses TRBV11-2 with TRBJ2-1; 9 bases are a match to TRBD2. Per the germline V gene, CDR1 is SGHAT and CDR2 is FQNNGV. The CDR3 extends over 19 amino acids. After removal of 1 base from V and 3 bases from J, the junction contained 13 bases not matched to a gene. The CDR3 reads CASSLGGTSPFVVYNEQFF. CDR3 DNA: TGTGCCAGCAGCTTAGGAGGGACTAGCCCGTTTGTGGTCTACAATGAGCAGTTCTTC.

This clonotype was seen just once. This beta chain represents an off-target read in a library built for alpha chains; its size is of limited meaning. The V and J genes are TRBV14 and TRBJ2-7, with unresolved D. Between the trimmed V and J ends, which lost 2 bases and 7 bases, there was a span of 12 bases. The CDR3 extends over 13 amino acids. CDR1 and CDR2 (germline): SGHDN, FVKESK. The CDR3 coding sequence is TGTGCCAGCAGCCAATCTCAGATTCTGGAGCAGTACTTC. It is translated as CASSQSQILEQYF.

Ten or more counts support this clonotype. This beta chain was picked up by a library intended for alpha chains and is off target, so its count carries little meaning. The chain has TRBV7-6 and TRBJ2-7, with D tentatively TRBD2 (6 bases). V lost 8 bases and J 4 bases, leaving 9 bases between the germline ends. There are 11 residues in the CDR3. CDR1 is SGHVS and CDR2 is FNYEAQ in the germline V gene. In DNA form, the CDR3 reads TGTGCCAGCCCGGGGGAGTACGAGCAGTACTTC. Its translation is CASPGEYEQYF.

This clonotype was seen ten or more times. It may be a read error: a sequence one base away is much more abundant. For a library built for alpha chains, this beta chain is a stray read; little rests on its size. The CDR3 spells CSAALVGGPENIQYF. In DNA form, the CDR3 reads TGCAGTGCTGCCTTGGTGGGGGGGCCCGAAAACATTCAGTACTTC. The chain links TRBV20-1 to TRBJ2-4, with D possibly TRBD2 on 7 matching bases. Germline V lookup: CDR1 DFQATT, CDR2 SNEGSKA (reference sequence). V lost 5 bases to trimming and J lost 5 bases, with 19 bases between them. This CDR3 has 15 amino acids.

This clonotype is deemed medium-sized. This beta chain is a stray read from a library made for alpha chains; its abundance is not meaningful. The V call is TRBV20-1, the J call TRBJ1-2; weak D call: TRBD1 (6 bases). The CDR3 contains 13 residues. Germline V gene lookup returns CDR1 DFQATT and CDR2 SNEGSKA (reference sequence). With 1 base removed from V and 8 bases from J, the gap between germline ends came to 14 bases. The CDR3 is CSARVGGPDGYTF. The CDR3 DNA sequence: TGCAGTGCTAGAGTTGGGGGGCCGGACGGCTACACCTTC.

This clonotype is termed medium-sized. In a library made to pick up alpha chains, this beta chain is a stray read with a size that means little. This sequence joins TRBV11-2 and TRBJ2-3, with TRBD2 identical over 9 bases. The CDR3 has 15 amino acids. V shed 7 bases and J 2 bases; nucleotides not matched to a gene: 7. The germline gives CDR1 SGHAT, CDR2 FQNNGV. CDR3 DNA: TGTGCCAGCATCGAGCGGGGGGCCGTCACAGATACGCAGTATTTT. Protein sequence: CASIERGAVTDTQYF.

This clonotype is medium-sized within its sample. This beta chain appears as a stray read in a library generated for alpha chains; its size is not informative. This chain links TRBV7-2 with TRBJ2-1, with D unresolved. V shed 4 bases and J shed 9 bases, with 19 bases lying between them. CDR1 is SGHTA, CDR2 FQGNSA, per germline. The CDR3 runs to 15 residues. The CDR3 sequence: CASSSTVIKRGEQFF. CDR3 nucleotides: TGTGCCAGCAGCTCGACCGTAATTAAACGCGGTGAGCAGTTCTTC.

Concerning this clonotype: This beta chain is off target for a library built for alpha chains, so its abundance means little. This chain uses TRBV6-5 with TRBJ1-4; D is ambiguous. Trimming cost V 4 bases and J 1 base, with 16 bases left between them. Germline V lookup: CDR1 MNHEY, CDR2 SVGAGI. The CDR3 consists of 17 residues. The CDR3 is CASSFWGYGVTNEKLFF. DNA for the CDR3: TGTGCCAGCAGTTTCTGGGGATATGGAGTAACTAATGAAAAACTGTTTTTT.

Of note for this clonotype: This beta chain is off target for a library built for alpha chains, so its abundance means little. The chain has TRBV3-1 and TRBJ1-1; D may be TRBD1 (6 bases). The CDR3 has 14 residues. Germline V CDR1 and CDR2: LGHDT, YNNKEL (reference sequence). V gave up 0 bases and J gave up 11 bases, with 16 bases separating them. The DNA for the CDR3 is TGTGCCAGCAGCCAAGACCACAGGGAGGATAAGGCTTTCTTT. This translates into CASSQDHREDKAFF. Complete variable domain (other parts from reference TRBV3-1 and TRBJ1-1): DTAVSQTPKYLVTQMGNDKSIKCEQNLGHDTMYWYKQDSKKFLKIMFSYNNKELIINETVPNRFSPKSPDKAHLNLHINSLELGDSAVYFCASSQDHREDKAFFGQGTRLTVV.

This clonotype was detected many times. Since the library was made to target alpha chains, this beta chain is a stray read and its abundance is not meaningful. The rearrangement uses TRBV29-1 and TRBJ1-5; 8 nucleotides align to TRBD1. The germline CDR1 and CDR2 sequences are SQVTM and ANQGSEA. J lost 6 bases, V lost 6 bases, and 7 bases had no gene match. The CDR3 totals 13 residues. The DNA of the CDR3 is TGCAGCGTGTGGTCAGGGGGCTCTCAGCCCCAGCATTTT. Its protein is CSVWSGGSQPQHF. The complete variable domain, with remaining parts taken from reference TRBV29-1 and TRBJ1-5, reads SAVISQKPSRDICQRGTSLTIQCQVDSQVTMMFWYRQQPGQSLTLIATANQGSEATYESGFVIDKFPISRPNLTFSTLTVSNMSPEDSSIYLCSVWSGGSQPQHFGDGTRLSIL.

This clonotype was found many times. Being off target in a library aimed at alpha chains, this beta chain has a size of little meaning. The chain links TRBV20-1 to TRBJ2-2; D may be TRBD1 (5 bases). Per germline, CDR1 DFQATT and CDR2 SNEGSKA (reference sequence). The CDR3 runs 13 residues. V was trimmed by 3 bases and J by 3 bases, leaving 8 bases between them. For the CDR3, the DNA is TGCAGTGCTAGCATCAGGGACACCGGGGAGCTGTTTTTT. This sequence encodes CSASIRDTGELFF.

This clonotype is labeled medium-sized. This beta chain is a stray sequence in a library constructed for alpha chains; its clone size is not meaningful. The V and J genes are TRBV6-4 and TRBJ2-7; the D is unclear. The V gene lost 8 bases and the J gene lost 2 bases, with 16 bases spanning the gap. The germline gives CDR1 MRHNA, CDR2 SNTAGT. The CDR3 covers 14 residues. The CDR3 sequence: CASRKHDCAYEQYV. CDR3 DNA sequence: TGTGCCAGCCGAAAACATGACTGCGCCTACGAGCAGTACGTC.

This clonotype ranks as medium-sized. Being off target in a library aimed at alpha chains, this beta chain has a size of little meaning. The chain employs TRBV20-1 and TRBJ2-5, with D perhaps matching TRBD2 (6 bases). The CDR3 sequence is 11 residues long. Trimming left V 0 bases short and J 9 bases short, with 8 bases between. CDR1 is DFQATT and CDR2 is SNEGSKA in the germline V gene (reference sequence). CDR3: CSARDRRAQYF. The CDR3 region has the DNA TGCAGTGCTAGAGACAGGAGGGCCCAGTACTTC.

In its sample, this clonotype was seen a few times. This beta chain came through as a stray read in a library set up for alpha chains, and its size says little. This chain links TRBV4-3 with TRBJ2-1; D is perhaps TRBD2 (6 bases). CDR3 length equals 13 residues. With 4 bases removed from V and 8 bases from J, the gap between germline ends came to 12 bases. Germline CDR1 LGHNA, CDR2 YSLEER. The CDR3 sequence is CASSLRGIDEQFF. CDR3 nucleotides: TGCGCCAGCAGCCTTCGGGGGATCGATGAGCAGTTCTTC.

In this sample, this clonotype turned up a few times. In a library made to pick up alpha chains, this beta chain is a stray read with a size that means little. The chain is built from TRBV29-1 and TRBJ1-1, with TRBD1 as a possible D gene (6 bases). The V gene's germline CDR1 is SQVTM and CDR2 ANQGSEA. The V gene lost 2 bases and the J gene lost 0 bases, with 10 bases spanning the gap. The CDR3 spans 14 residues. The DNA of the CDR3 is TGCAGCGTTGAATTTTCAGGGGTGAACACTGAAGCTTTCTTT. This gives the protein CSVEFSGVNTEAFF.

This clonotype was counted ten times or more. Being off target in a library aimed at alpha chains, this beta chain has a size of little meaning. This chain links TRBV15 with TRBJ2-7; the D gene is possibly TRBD1 (6 bases). CDR1 is LNHNV and CDR2 is YYDKDF in the germline V gene (reference sequence). This CDR3 region has 14 residues. V shed 0 bases and J shed 6 bases, with 12 bases lying between them. The CDR3: CATSRDWTATEQYV. In DNA form, the CDR3 reads TGTGCCACCAGCAGAGACTGGACAGCGACCGAGCAGTACGTC.

This clonotype is medium-sized (0.01 to 0.1%) in the sample. Because this beta chain is a stray read in a library intended to capture alpha chains, its abundance should not be given much weight. The chain couples TRBV10-2 to TRBJ1-1; D is unclear. CDR3 length equals 13 residues. V was cut by 2 bases and J by 5 bases, with 9 bases left in between. Germline V gene sequence: CDR1 WSHSY, CDR2 SAAADI. The CDR3 nucleotides are TGCGCCAGCAGTGAGATCCAGTGGACTGAAGCTTTCTTT. It specifies CASSEIQWTEAFF.

In its sample, this clonotype was seen many times. With the library built for alpha chains, this beta chain is off target and its frequency is not meaningful. The chain joins TRBV12-3 or TRBV12-4 to TRBJ2-2; 15 bases align to TRBD2. The CDR3 sequence is 18 residues long. Trimming cost V 7 bases and J 0 bases; bases outside gene matches: 6. DNA for the CDR3: TGTGCCAGCACCGTGGGACTAGCGGGGGGATCGAACACCGGGGAGCTGTTTTTT. This encodes CASTVGLAGGSNTGELFF.

This clonotype showed up just a few times. Since the library was made to target alpha chains, this beta chain is a stray read and its abundance is not meaningful. The chain employs TRBV18 and TRBJ1-1; D gene ambiguous. The V gene lost 5 bases and the J gene lost 4 bases, with 8 bases spanning the gap. CDR3 size: 12 residues. Germline V lookup: CDR1 KGHSH, CDR2 LQKENI. The CDR3 protein is CASSTATTEAFF. The CDR3 nucleotides are TGTGCCAGCTCAACAGCAACCACTGAAGCTTTCTTT.

This clonotype came up a few times. Since the library was made to target alpha chains, this beta chain is a stray read and its abundance is not meaningful. The V call is TRBV7-2, the J call TRBJ2-7, with TRBD1 identical over 8 bases. The CDR3 has 16 residues. V lost 1 base, J lost 2 bases, and 7 bases stayed unmatched. Germline CDR1 is SGHTA and CDR2 is FQGNSA. CDR3 protein: CASSLGLTGGTYEQYF. The CDR3 region has the DNA TGTGCCAGCAGCTTAGGCCTAACAGGGGGTACCTACGAGCAGTACTTC.

This clonotype was detected a few times. This beta chain is an off-target read within a library intended for alpha chains, so its frequency means little. The rearrangement links TRBV6-5 to TRBJ2-1, with D possibly TRBD2 on 6 matching bases. The V end was cut by 0 bases, the J end by 6 bases, with 21 bases between. Germline CDR1 MNHEY, CDR2 SVGAGI. The CDR3 sequence is 18 residues long. In DNA, the CDR3 is TGTGCCAGCAGTTACTCGACCCCACTAAAGGGCGGGGCCAATGAGCAGTTCTTC. Translation gives CASSYSTPLKGGANEQFF.

This clonotype was counted ten times or more. This beta chain is a stray read from a library made for alpha chains; its abundance is not meaningful. This chain links TRBV7-8 with TRBJ2-7; weak D call: TRBD2 (5 bases). The CDR3 is 10 amino acids. Germline CDR1 SGHVS, CDR2 FQNEAQ. CDR3 DNA sequence: TGCGCCGTCGGGATCTACGAGCAGTACGTC. This sequence encodes CAVGIYEQYV.

This clonotype qualifies as medium-sized (0.01 to 0.1%). Since the library was made to target alpha chains, this beta chain is a stray read and its abundance is not meaningful. The chain is built from TRBV15 and TRBJ2-7; either TRBD1 or TRBD2 may supply D (5 bases each). Per germline, CDR1 LNHNV and CDR2 YYDKDF (reference sequence). Trimming stripped 5 bases from V and 7 bases from J, with 15 bases between. This CDR3 region has 13 residues. Written as DNA, the CDR3 is TGTGCCACCAGCGGACCGGGACGGCTTGAGCAGTACGTC. This sequence encodes CATSGPGRLEQYV.

This clonotype has only a few counts. This beta chain is a stray read from a library made for alpha chains; its abundance is not meaningful. This chain links TRBV5-1 with TRBJ2-2; 7 nucleotides match TRBD1. This CDR3 is built from 17 residues. J lost 2 bases, V lost 0 bases, and 7 bases had no gene match. Germline-derived CDR1 and CDR2 are SGHRS and YFSETQ. For the CDR3, the DNA is TGCGCCAGCAGCTTGGGTACGTGGGACAGAAACACCGGGGAGCTGTTTTTT. This gives the protein CASSLGTWDRNTGELFF.